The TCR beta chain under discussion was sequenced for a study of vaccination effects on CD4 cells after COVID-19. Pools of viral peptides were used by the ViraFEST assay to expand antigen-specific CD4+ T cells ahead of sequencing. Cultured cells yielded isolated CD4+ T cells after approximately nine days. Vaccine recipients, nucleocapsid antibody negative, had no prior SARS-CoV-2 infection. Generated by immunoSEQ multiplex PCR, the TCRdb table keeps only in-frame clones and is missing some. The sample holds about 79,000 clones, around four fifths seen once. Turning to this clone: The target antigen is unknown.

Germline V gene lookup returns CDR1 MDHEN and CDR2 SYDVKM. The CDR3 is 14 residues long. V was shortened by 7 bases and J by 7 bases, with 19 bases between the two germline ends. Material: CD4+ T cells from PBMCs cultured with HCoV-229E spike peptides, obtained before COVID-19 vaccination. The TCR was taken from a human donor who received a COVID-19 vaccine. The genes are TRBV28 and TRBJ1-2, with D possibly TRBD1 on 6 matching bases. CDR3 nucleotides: TGTGCCAGCATCCGGGGGGGGGCTGGGATTGGCTACACCTTC. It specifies CASIRGGAGIGYTF.